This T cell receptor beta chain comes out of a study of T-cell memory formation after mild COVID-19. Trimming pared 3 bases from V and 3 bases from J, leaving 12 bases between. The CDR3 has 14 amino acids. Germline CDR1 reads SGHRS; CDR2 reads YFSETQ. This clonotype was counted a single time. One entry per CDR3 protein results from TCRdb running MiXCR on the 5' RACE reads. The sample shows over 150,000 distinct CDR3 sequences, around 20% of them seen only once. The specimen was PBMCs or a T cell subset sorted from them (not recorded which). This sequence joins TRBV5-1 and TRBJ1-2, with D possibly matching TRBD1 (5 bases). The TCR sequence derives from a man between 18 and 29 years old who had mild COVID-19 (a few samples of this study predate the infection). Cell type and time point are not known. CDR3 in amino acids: CASSSGTAHYGYTF. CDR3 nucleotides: TGCGCCAGCAGCTCCGGGACGGCCCACTATGGCTACACCTTC.